This passage covers 8 T cell receptor beta chains from one sample sequenced in a study of PD-1 blockade in classical Hodgkin lymphoma. Some clones are missing from TCRdb's copy, which holds only in-frame ones; the method was immunoSEQ multiplex PCR. The sample carries 45,000 to 50,000 clones, around 81% recorded once. After autologous stem cell transplantation all patients relapsed, and prior brentuximab vedotin exposure differed between cohorts. The sample in question was peripheral blood mononuclear cells (PBMCs), obtained before the second cycle of nivolumab. These receptors originate from a human donor with classical Hodgkin lymphoma.

The chain employs TRBV10-1 and TRBJ2-7; 10 bases agree with TRBD1. The CDR3 has 14 amino acids. Unmatched junction bases numbered 8, after V lost 6 bases and J lost 6 bases. Germline CDR1 is WNHNN and CDR2 is SYGVQD (reference sequence). CDR3 sequence: CASRDRGGGPEQYF. Here the CDR3 DNA reads TGCGCCAGCAGGGACAGGGGGGGTGGACCCGAGCAGTACTTC.

This clone was observed a few times. The chain couples TRBV19 to TRBJ2-5; 8 bases align to TRBD2. The CDR3 sequence is 16 residues long. V gave up 1 base and J gave up 5 bases; unmatched junction bases: 9. Germline CDR1 reads LNHDA; CDR2 reads SQIVND (reference sequence). CDR3 nucleotides: TGTGCCAGTAGTATAGGGACAATCGGACTAGCTGAGACCCAGTACTTC. Amino acid sequence: CASSIGTIGLAETQYF. The entire variable domain, with the rest obtained from reference TRBV19 and TRBJ2-5, is as follows: DGGITQSPKYLFRKEGQNVTLSCEQNLNHDAMYWYRQDPGQGLRLIYYSQIVNDFQKGDIAEGYSVSREKKESFPLTVTSAQKNPTAFYLCASSIGTIGLAETQYFGPGTRLLVL.

V is TRBV7-3 and J is TRBJ2-3, with D hard to call. The CDR3 sequence is 11 residues long. Trimming cost V 4 bases and J 2 bases, with 1 base left between them. CDR1 SGHTA and CDR2 FQGTGA come from the germline V gene. CDR3 amino acids: CASSSTDTQYF. DNA for the CDR3: TGTGCCAGCAGCTCCACAGATACGCAGTATTTT.

This chain connects TRBV6-6 to TRBJ2-7; D is unresolved. The CDR3 runs 12 residues. The germline V gene encodes CDR1 MNHNY and CDR2 SVGAGI (reference sequence). V was shortened by 6 bases and J by 3 bases, with 9 bases between the two germline ends. The DNA for the CDR3 is TGTGCCAGCAGGAACGTAGTCTACGAGCAGTACTTC. This sequence encodes CASRNVVYEQYF.

V gene TRBV5-1 combines with J gene TRBJ1-1; D not resolved. Trimming removed 4 bases at V and 3 bases at J, with 10 bases between. Germline assignment: CDR1 SGHRS and CDR2 YFSETQ. The CDR3 loop spans 13 amino acids. The CDR3 reads CASSRNIDTEAFF. CDR3 bases: TGCGCCAGCAGCCGGAATATCGACACTGAAGCTTTCTTT.

This clone showed up just a few times. Other DNA sequences in this specimen translate into the identical CDR3. This sequence joins TRBV7-3 and TRBJ2-2; TRBD1 aligns across 8 bases. The CDR3 contains 15 residues. J was trimmed by 2 bases and V by 4 bases; bases with no gene match: 3. The germline gives CDR1 SGHTA, CDR2 FQGTGA. CDR3 loop: CASSSGTGNTGELFF. CDR3 DNA: TGTGCCAGCAGCTCCGGGACAGGAAACACCGGGGAGCTGTTTTTT.

V and J are TRBV30 and TRBJ1-4, with TRBD1 identical over 7 bases. J was trimmed by 4 bases and V by 3 bases; bases with no gene match: 11. CDR3 length: 16 amino acids. In germline, CDR1 is GTSNPN, CDR2 SVGIG (reference sequence). In nucleotides, the CDR3 is TGTGCCTGGAGCGCAGACAGGGTGGGCCTTAATGAAAAACTGTTTTTT. It specifies CAWSADRVGLNEKLFF. Filled out from reference TRBV30 and TRBJ1-4, the complete variable domain reads SQTIHQWPATLVQPVGSPLSLECTVEGTSNPNLYWYRQAAGRGLQLLFYSVGIGQISSEVPQNLSASRPQDRQFILSSKKLLLSDSGFYLCAWSADRVGLNEKLFFGSGTQLSVL.

The chain combines TRBV19 with TRBJ1-5; 8 positions agree with TRBD1. Germline V gives CDR1 LNHDA, CDR2 SQIVND (reference sequence). With 3 bases clipped from V and 1 base from J, the junction kept 2 bases outside the gene matches. The CDR3 length is 15 residues. CDR3 in DNA: TGTGCCAGTAGTATTAGACAGGGGAGCAATCAGCCCCAGCATTTT. Protein: CASSIRQGSNQPQHF.